This is a list of T cell receptor beta chains from one sample in a study of blood T cells in healthy people across ages. TCRdb fed the 5' RACE reads into MiXCR, producing one record per CDR3 protein. The repertoire holds around 1,000,000 distinct CDR3 sequences, with 30% to 40% as singletons. The sequenced material came from blood. These receptors were obtained from a man younger than 35 in good health. CDR3s leave out the opening cysteine and the closing phenylalanine or tryptophan. The listing skips clone size in some rows; elsewhere it reads once, few, many or a size class.

len	v_gene	abundance	CDR3aa
15	TRBV27	once	ASSSHRVTSGYNEQF
12	TRBV3-1	few	ASSRGADNYGYT
12	TRBV3-1	few	ASSQDQGRETQY
12	TRBV9	.	ASSVVGVSETQY
15	TRBV6-1	.	ASRFGAGKAVATEAF
16	TRBV5-1	few	ASSLVEGVAGPYNEQF
11	TRBV20-1	.	SARDRVDGELF
12	TRBV4-2	.	ASSPATGRAGYT
12	TRBV30	.	AWSAMGGLDEQF
11	TRBV7-2	few	ASSKQGAIGYT
13	TRBV7-2	.	ASSPPRTSYNEQY
14	TRBV18	.	ASSPPRDYAKNIQY
13	TRBV3-1	.	ASSQDLGGSSIQY